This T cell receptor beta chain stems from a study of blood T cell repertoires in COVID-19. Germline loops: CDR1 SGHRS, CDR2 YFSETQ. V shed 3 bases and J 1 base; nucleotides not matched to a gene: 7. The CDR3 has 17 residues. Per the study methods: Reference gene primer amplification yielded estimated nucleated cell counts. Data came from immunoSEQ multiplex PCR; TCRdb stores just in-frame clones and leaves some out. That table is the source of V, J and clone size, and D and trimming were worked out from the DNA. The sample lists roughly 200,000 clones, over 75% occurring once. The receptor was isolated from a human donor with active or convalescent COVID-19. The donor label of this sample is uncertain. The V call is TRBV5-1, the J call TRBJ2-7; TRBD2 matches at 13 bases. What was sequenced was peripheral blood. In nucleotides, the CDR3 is TGCGCCAGCAGCTGGACTCCGGGACTAGCGGGATCCTACGAGCAGTACTTC. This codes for CASSWTPGLAGSYEQYF. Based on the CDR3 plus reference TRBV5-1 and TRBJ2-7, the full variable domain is KAGVTQTPRYLIKTRGQQVTLSCSPISGHRSVSWYQQTPGQGLQFLFEYFSETQRNKGNFPGRFSGRQFSNSRSEMNVSTLELGDSALYLCASSWTPGLAGSYEQYFGPGTRLTVT.